A single T cell receptor (beta chain) is shown here with its context. This clone's antigen is unknown. The sample holds no much larger clone one base away, and base qualities are not on file. This entry belongs to a study of blood T cell repertoires in COVID-19 (dated by TCRdb to the early 2020s). About the study as a whole: Samples covering the acute and convalescent phases of COVID-19 were provided by collaborators in the United States, Italy and Spain. The prospective study material was composed of cDNA or gDNA derived from T cells, B-cell-depleted T cells, or PBMCs. Subjects who had been exposed to COVID-19, were actively infected with it, or had recovered from it provided the deeply sampled blood TCRbeta repertoires that made up the dataset. The repertoires were released in a freely available public database intended as a resource for research on the immune response to SARS-CoV-2. Samples came from the ongoing ImmuneRACE study (first 160 participants) plus 1,254 subjects from 6 global collaborators. The sample metadata nearly always contained a de-identified subject ID, COVID-19 status, age in years and sex. HLA class I and class II types, where available, came from metadata supplied by the sample provider rather than from assay-based typing. The paper as a whole reports these results and caveats: Clinical and demographic metadata were provided uncurated, with the amount varying by source and participant.

V loses 0 bases of germline sequence and J loses 6 bases, and the interval between the two ends is 9 bases. The CDR3 sequence holds 13 residues, the cysteine and phenylalanine included. Only the CDR3 region is kept as DNA, spanning 39 bases read in frame from base 1. The germline V gene provides CDR1 SGHRS and CDR2 YFSETQ. Each collaborating institution followed its own protocols to collect whole blood in K2EDTA tubes. For TCRbeta analysis, collaborator samples were shipped as frozen whole blood, as isolated PBMCs, or as DNA extracted from either sample type. TCRbeta CDR3 regions were amplified from genomic DNA by means of the immunoSEQ Assay, a bias-controlled multiplex PCR. In the paper's pipeline: The number of nucleated cells in each sample was estimated by amplification of reference gene primers within the assay. To quantify the absolute abundance of each unique TCRbeta CDR3 rearrangement, sequence reads were collapsed and filtered. For each sample, productive Simpson clonality was calculated by taking the square root of Simpson's diversity index across productive rearrangements. Imported from immuneACCESS, the table was reduced by TCRdb to in-frame sequences with V and J called. These copies leave out some clones; in studies compared against another copy, an unresolved V gene accounts for under half, and the cause of the remainder is not known. V and J calls and clone size come straight from that table; D and trimming were deduced from the DNA. The sample contains tens of thousands of clones, roughly 89% of them found a single time. The top ten clones comprise less than 1.5% of the sample.

The chain is encoded by TRBV5-1 joined to TRBJ1-1, and possibly TRBD1, on 6 matching bases. Sequencing was done on a sample of peripheral blood. The receptor comes from a man between 60 and 75 years old with acute or convalescent COVID-19. For the CDR3, the sequence is CASSLVGGPEAFF. The DNA reads TGCGCCAGCAGCTTGGTAGGGGGTCCTGAAGCTTTCTTT.